The 21 T cell receptor beta chains in this list originate from one sample, sequenced in a study of blood T cell repertoires in COVID-19. Clones were sequenced by immunoSEQ multiplex PCR, and TCRdb holds only the in-frame ones, with some missing. This table holds fewer than 250,000 clones, approximately 85% found once. Sequenced input: peripheral blood. The receptors shown here come from a woman aged 80 or older with COVID-19, enrolled during active disease.

The V call is TRBV7-3, the J call TRBJ2-1; 8 bases match TRBD2. The CDR3 spans 14 residues. In germline, CDR1 is SGHTA, CDR2 FQGTGA. V shed 8 bases and J 7 bases; nucleotides not matched to a gene: 10. The CDR3 spells CASGPGLVPNEQFF. For the CDR3, the DNA is TGTGCCAGCGGTCCGGGACTAGTCCCTAATGAGCAGTTCTTC.

This clone came up once. This chain joins TRBV2 and TRBJ2-3; the match to TRBD2 covers 11 bases. Germline V gene sequence: CDR1 SNHLY, CDR2 FYNNEI. The CDR3 has 16 residues. J lost 0 bases, V lost 4 bases, and 3 bases had no gene match. The CDR3, as DNA: TGTGCCAGCAGTGGACGACTAGCGGGGAGCACAGATACGCAGTATTTT. This translates into CASSGRLAGSTDTQYF.

DNA for the CDR3: TGCGCCAGCAGCTTGGGGGGACACAGCTCTGGAAACACCATATATTTT. As protein: CASSLGGHSSGNTIYF. The chain combines TRBV5-1 with TRBJ1-3; a possible D gene is TRBD1 (6 bases). The CDR3 is 16 residues long. Trimming took off 0 bases at V and 0 bases at J, with 10 bases between the two ends. The germline CDR1 and CDR2 sequences are SGHRS and YFSETQ.

The chain is built from TRBV11-3 and TRBJ1-6; maybe TRBD1 (5 bases). Trimming left V 5 bases short and J 0 bases short, with 11 bases between. Germline V CDR1 and CDR2: SGHNT, YENEEA. CDR3 length: 16 residues. The CDR3 nucleotides are TGTGCCAGCAGCCTGACAGTACTCTCCTATAATTCACCCCTCCACTTT. Translated, it gives CASSLTVLSYNSPLHF.

V and J are TRBV5-4 and TRBJ2-5; 7 bases fit TRBD1. Trimming at V came to 6 bases and at J to 1 base, leaving 6 bases not matched to a gene. The CDR3 spans 14 residues. The germline CDR1 and CDR2 sequences are SGHNT and YYREEE (reference sequence). CDR3 loop: CASTQTGAQETQYF. CDR3 in DNA: TGTGCCAGCACCCAAACAGGGGCCCAAGAGACCCAGTACTTC.

The rearrangement links TRBV18 to TRBJ1-4, with D uncertain. From germline, CDR1 is KGHSH and CDR2 LQKENI. V lost 5 bases, J lost 8 bases, and 18 bases lay in between. This CDR3 is built from 15 residues. CDR3 in DNA: TGTGCCAGCTCATCAAACGTTCCGGGTTTCGAAAAACTGTTTTTT. Amino acid sequence: CASSSNVPGFEKLFF.

This clone showed up just once. The chain employs TRBV5-6 and TRBJ1-1; D unresolved. This CDR3 contains 14 residues. The germline gives CDR1 SGHDT, CDR2 YYEEEE. The V end was cut by 0 bases, the J end by 5 bases, with 11 bases between. The CDR3 DNA is TGTGCCAGCAGCTTGGGCGGGATGCGGACTGAAGCTTTCTTT. This encodes CASSLGGMRTEAFF.

The chain's CDR3 is CASSLWDRATNEQYF. The CDR3 region has the DNA TGTGCCAGCAGTTTATGGGACAGGGCGACGAACGAGCAGTACTTC. The J gene is TRBJ2-7, the V gene TRBV6-5, with 9 bases fitting TRBD1. The trim removed 4 bases at V and 5 bases at J, leaving 9 bases unmatched. The V gene's germline CDR1 is MNHEY and CDR2 SVGAGI. CDR3 length: 15 amino acids.

The gene calls are TRBV28 and TRBJ2-5, with D maybe TRBD2 (5 bases). V was cut by 2 bases and J by 5 bases, with 12 bases left in between. The length of the CDR3 is 14 residues. Germline V gene lookup returns CDR1 MDHEN and CDR2 SYDVKM. The chain's CDR3 is CASSLENSGETQYF. The CDR3 region has the DNA TGTGCCAGCAGTTTAGAAAACAGCGGCGAGACCCAGTACTTC.

The rearrangement joins TRBV4-1 to TRBJ1-1; possibly TRBD1 for D (5 bases). The germline V gene encodes CDR1 MGHRA and CDR2 YSYEKL. CDR3 size: 15 residues. V lost 5 bases to trimming and J lost 3 bases, with 16 bases between them. CDR3 amino acids: CASSNTPGGDTEAFF. The CDR3 region has the DNA TGCGCCAGCAGCAATACGCCGGGAGGGGACACTGAAGCTTTCTTT.

The chain couples TRBV2 to TRBJ2-5; D may be TRBD2 (5 bases). The CDR3 is made up of 14 amino acids. CDR1 is SNHLY, CDR2 FYNNEI, per germline. V lost 2 bases and J lost 4, with 11 bases in between. The CDR3 here is CASSESGTPETQYF. Written as DNA, the CDR3 is TGTGCCAGCAGTGAAAGCGGTACACCAGAGACCCAGTACTTC.

The V gene is TRBV5-1, the J gene TRBJ2-3, with D possibly TRBD1 on 6 matching bases. From germline, CDR1 is SGHRS and CDR2 YFSETQ. Trimming cost V 4 bases and J 2 bases, with 17 bases left between them. The CDR3 has 16 residues. The CDR3 DNA is TGCGCCAGCAGCCCCATACCTGGGGGCCCCACAGATACGCAGTATTTT. Its protein product is CASSPIPGGPTDTQYF.

This clone was observed a handful of times. The J gene is TRBJ1-1, the V gene TRBV3-1 (or the pseudogene TRBV3-2); a weak D match, TRBD1 (5 bases). The V end lost 1 base, the J end lost 7 bases, and 10 bases lay between the germline ends. The CDR3 is made up of 13 amino acids. Germline CDR1 LGHDT, CDR2 YNNKEL (reference sequence). CDR3 amino acids: CASSQAGRGEAFF. The DNA for the CDR3 is TGTGCCAGCAGCCAAGCGGGGAGGGGTGAAGCTTTCTTT.

This rearrangement joins TRBV28 to TRBJ1-2; D is unresolved. The CDR3 is made up of 14 amino acids. The V end was cut by 5 bases, the J end by 8 bases, with 18 bases between. Looked up from germline, CDR1 is MDHEN and CDR2 is SYDVKM. This chain's CDR3 is CASSLSPERGGYTF. In nucleotides, the CDR3 is TGTGCCAGCAGTCTAAGCCCCGAGCGGGGAGGCTACACCTTC.

The chain couples TRBV7-2 to TRBJ2-3; no clear D. Trimming left V 2 bases short and J 0 bases short, with 6 bases between. This CDR3 is built from 14 residues. Per the germline V gene, CDR1 is SGHTA and CDR2 is FQGNSA. The CDR3 DNA reads TGTGCCAGCAGCTTACAGACTAGCACAGATACGCAGTATTTT. It is translated as CASSLQTSTDTQYF.

In its sample, this clone was seen once. The V gene is TRBV9, the J gene TRBJ2-5, with a possible D match to TRBD2 (6 bases). This CDR3 has 13 residues. The germline CDR1 and CDR2 sequences are SGDLS and YYNGEE. Trimming removed 7 bases from V and 2 bases from J, with 12 bases in between. The CDR3 bases are TGTGCCAGCTCCCCGGGACTGCAAGAGACCCAGTACTTC. It translates to CASSPGLQETQYF.

V and J are TRBV2 and TRBJ2-2, with D hard to call. Trimming removed 5 bases at V and 4 bases at J, with 2 bases between. This CDR3 has 11 amino acids. Germline assignment: CDR1 SNHLY and CDR2 FYNNEI. CDR3 bases: TGTGCCAGCAGTCTCACCGGGGAGCTGTTTTTT. Amino acid sequence: CASSLTGELFF. The entire variable domain, with the rest obtained from reference TRBV2 and TRBJ2-2, is as follows: EPEVTQTPSHQVTQMGQEVILRCVPISNHLYFYWYRQILGQKVEFLVSFYNNEISEKSEIFDDQFSVERPDGSNFTLKIRSTKLEDSAMYFCASSLTGELFFGEGSRLTVL.

The rearrangement joins TRBV7-8 to TRBJ2-3, with 9 bases identical to TRBD2. Germline values: CDR1 SGHVS, CDR2 FQNEAQ. V shed 0 bases, J shed 2 bases, and the junction held 3 bases outside the gene matches. The CDR3 loop spans 16 amino acids. This CDR3 reads CASSLALAGNTDTQYF. The DNA for the CDR3 is TGTGCCAGCAGCTTAGCTCTAGCGGGGAACACAGATACGCAGTATTTT.

The chain joins TRBV7-9 to TRBJ1-3, with TRBD1 matching 7 bases. Germline trimming cut 5 bases from V and 5 bases from J; bases unmatched to any gene: 12. The CDR3 sequence is 16 residues long. Germline V gene lookup returns CDR1 SEHNR and CDR2 FQNEAQ (reference sequence). DNA for the CDR3: TGTGCCAGCAGCGAAAACCCTGTGACAGGGCGAAACACCATATATTTT. Translating gives CASSENPVTGRNTIYF.

The chain carries TRBV5-8 and TRBJ1-3, with D tentatively TRBD1 (6 bases). This CDR3 is built from 15 residues. Germline assignment: CDR1 SGHTS and CDR2 YDEGEE. V lost 5 bases, J lost 2 bases, and 14 bases lay in between. CDR3 DNA sequence: TGTGCCAGCAGACTTGACAGGTTCCCTGGAAACACCATATATTTT. This sequence encodes CASRLDRFPGNTIYF. The variable domain in full, completed from reference TRBV5-8 and TRBJ1-3, reads EAGVTQSPTHLIKTRGQQATLRCSPISGHTSVYWYQQALGLGLQFLLWYDEGEERNRGNFPPRFSGRQFPNYSSELNVNALELEDSALYLCASRLDRFPGNTIYFGEGSWLTVV.

This clone occurred once. The chain is built from TRBV6-5 and TRBJ1-6; D uncertain. V was clipped by 0 bases and J by 7 bases, with 7 bases between them. The CDR3 contains 14 residues. Germline values: CDR1 MNHEY, CDR2 SVGAGI. The CDR3 DNA is TGTGCCAGCAGTTACTCAGAGGGAAATTCACCCCTCCACTTT. This codes for CASSYSEGNSPLHF.